This is a list of T cell receptor beta chains from one sample in a study of T cell changes during pregnancy in multiple sclerosis. The method was immunoSEQ multiplex PCR; TCRdb's version includes in-frame clones alone and lacks a portion of them. The sample lists roughly 60,000 clones; roughly 96% were seen once. The sample here was CD8+ T cells from peripheral blood mononuclear cells, taken after pregnancy. The receptor set was obtained from a female donor with multiple sclerosis, enrolled in a pregnancy study. The CDR3 runs from the conserved cysteine through the conserved F or W. Fields, in order: D gene, clone size, V gene, J gene, CDR3 DNA, CDR3 protein. D genes are given only for firm matches. The size of a clone is reported for some rows only, either as once, few or many, or as a class for expanded clones.

TRBD1,NA,TRBV19,TRBJ2-7,TGTGCCAGTAGTATAGGCCCCGGGACAGGGGCCTACGAGCAGTACTTC,CASSIGPGTGAYEQYF
TRBD1,NA,TRBV27,TRBJ1-5,TGTGCCAGCCGACAGGGAGGTCAGCCCCAGCATTTT,CASRQGGQPQHF
NA,NA,TRBV19,TRBJ2-1,TGTGCCAGTAGTGCCGCCTTGAGGTCCTACAATGAGCAGTTCTTC,CASSAALRSYNEQFF
NA,once,TRBV29-1,TRBJ1-2,TGCAGCGTTGAAGAGGTCAACAGGGCTGGCTACACCTTC,CSVEEVNRAGYTF
NA,NA,TRBV25-1,TRBJ2-3,TGTGCCAGCAGTGATCTGATGGCCCGCACAGATACGCAGTATTTT,CASSDLMARTDTQYF
NA,NA,TRBV10-3,TRBJ2-2,TGTGCCATCAGTGAGACTAGCACCGTCTCCGGGGAGCTGTTTTTT,CAISETSTVSGELFF
TRBD2,NA,TRBV9,TRBJ2-1,TGTGCCAGCAGCGTCGTGACTAGCGGAAGCTACAATGAGCAGTTCTTC,CASSVVTSGSYNEQFF
NA,NA,TRBV5-1,TRBJ1-1,TGCGCCAGCAGCCTAGGCCCCCTGGGTGACACTGAAGCTTTCTTT,CASSLGPLGDTEAFF
TRBD2,NA,TRBV7-9,TRBJ2-7,TGTGCCAGCAGCTCAAACACCAGGCTAGCGGGAGCCCCATCCTACGAGCAGTACTTC,CASSSNTRLAGAPSYEQYF
TRBD1,NA,TRBV7-7,TRBJ2-3,TGTGCTAGCAGCTTTAGGACAGGTAGCACAGATACGCAGTATTTT,CASSFRTGSTDTQYF
NA,NA,TRBV28,TRBJ1-2,TGTGCCAGCAGTTTAAACGGACTGGAAAGCCATGGCTACACCTTC,CASSLNGLESHGYTF
TRBD2,NA,TRBV6-6,TRBJ2-5,TGTGCCAGCAGGACAGCGGGACGCGCCCTCCAAGAGACCCAGTACTTC,CASRTAGRALQETQYF
TRBD1,NA,TRBV7-9,TRBJ2-4,TGTGCCAGCAGCTCCCTTACAGGGGGCGAAAACATTCAGTACTTC,CASSSLTGGENIQYF
NA,NA,TRBV27,TRBJ2-1,TGTGCCAGCATCTCGTCAGGATACAATGAGCAGTTCTTC,CASISSGYNEQFF
NA,NA,TRBV9,TRBJ1-3,TGTGCCAGCAGCGGAGCCGGGGGAGGCTCTGGAAACACCATATATTTT,CASSGAGGGSGNTIYF
NA,once,TRBV5-5,TRBJ2-3,TGTGCCAGCAGCTCCGACTGGGTAGATACGCAGTATTTT,CASSSDWVDTQYF
TRBD2,NA,TRBV13,TRBJ2-1,TGTGCCAGCAGCTTAGGGCGGCTAGCGGACAATGAGCAGTTCTTC,CASSLGRLADNEQFF
NA,NA,TRBV13,TRBJ1-2,TGTGCCAGCAGCTCCAATCAGGGTCAATATGGCTACACCTTC,CASSSNQGQYGYTF
TRBD1,NA,TRBV9,TRBJ2-2,TGTGCCAGCAGTCCCCGGACAGGTCACACCGGGGAGCTGTTTTTT,CASSPRTGHTGELFF
TRBD1,NA,TRBV27,TRBJ1-2,TGTGCCAGCAGTGAGGGTCAGGGGGCAGATGGCTACACCTTC,CASSEGQGADGYTF
NA,NA,TRBV6-7,TRBJ2-2,TGTGCCAGCAGTGCTTACCAGGGAACCGGGGAGCTGTTTTTT,CASSAYQGTGELFF
NA,few,TRBV29-1,TRBJ2-1,TGCAGCGTTGTGTCGAGTGGGGCCGGGAATGAGCAGTTCTTC,CSVVSSGAGNEQFF
TRBD2,NA,TRBV28,TRBJ2-1,TGTGCCAGCAGTTGGACTAGCGGGAGTGTGGATGAGCAGTTCTTC,CASSWTSGSVDEQFF
TRBD1,NA,TRBV27,TRBJ2-7,TGTGCCAGCAGTCCCGGGACAGGGGGCTACGAGCAGTACTTC,CASSPGTGGYEQYF